This TCR beta chain was found in a study of blood T cell repertoires in COVID-19. As for the study in general: Whether acute or convalescent, the COVID-19 samples came from the United States, Italy and Spain. Sample material is recorded as cDNA or gDNA derived from T cells, B-cell-depleted T cells, or PBMCs.

Per germline, CDR1 MGHRA and CDR2 YSYEKL. The CDR3 runs to 17 residues. Trimming cost V 3 bases and J 4 bases; bases outside gene matches: 9. Original processing methods: Amplification with reference gene primers provided the estimates of nucleated cell counts. TCRdb's table, derived via immunoSEQ multiplex PCR, lists solely in-frame clones and lacks some. The V and J calls and the clone size are those of that table, but D and trimming were determined from the DNA. The sample includes hundreds of thousands of clones, about 90% of them seen just once. The table lists this clone with a count of one. This TCR was recovered from a woman younger than 30 who had recovered from COVID-19. This chain uses TRBV4-1 with TRBJ2-7, with 13 bases aligning to TRBD2. The specimen was peripheral blood. The CDR3 reads CASSQPTSGRAQYEQYF. In DNA form, the CDR3 reads TGCGCCAGCAGCCAGCCAACTAGCGGGAGGGCCCAATACGAGCAGTACTTC.